Listed here are 4 T cell receptor beta chains from one sample, sequenced in a study of pediatric ulcerative colitis. Some clones are missing from TCRdb's copy, which holds only in-frame ones; the method was immunoSEQ multiplex PCR. The sample includes tens of thousands of clones, more than 60% seen only once; the top ten take around 5.3%. Sequences were obtained from blood. The receptors stem from a boy younger than 18 with moderate ulcerative colitis.

The J gene is TRBJ2-1, the V gene TRBV5-1; 7 bases map to TRBD1. The CDR3 consists of 13 residues. Trimming took 4 bases from V and 6 from J; bases not matched to a gene: 4. Germline CDR1 and CDR2: SGHRS and YFSETQ. This CDR3 is CASSLGQINEQFF. The CDR3 nucleotides read TGCGCCAGCAGCCTGGGACAGATCAATGAGCAGTTCTTC.

This clone was observed a few times. The chain uses TRBV19 and TRBJ1-1, with D hard to call. The CDR3 has 13 residues. Germline lookup yields CDR1 LNHDA and CDR2 SQIVND (reference sequence). V was clipped by 1 base and J by 4 bases, with 7 bases between them. This CDR3 is CASSIVPPTEAFF. The CDR3 DNA sequence: TGTGCCAGTAGTATAGTTCCCCCCACTGAAGCTTTCTTT.

The chain is built from TRBV6-1 and TRBJ1-5, with no clear D. The CDR3 runs to 15 residues. V was clipped by 6 bases and J by 3 bases, with 15 bases between them. Germline loops: CDR1 MNHNS, CDR2 SASEGT. In DNA, the CDR3 is TGTGCCAGCAGGAGGGTCGGGGTCCTCAATCAGCCCCAGCATTTT. This encodes CASRRVGVLNQPQHF.

The rearrangement links TRBV9 to TRBJ2-5; no reliable D call. V lost 4 bases and J 5 bases, leaving 15 bases between the germline ends. Per germline, CDR1 SGDLS and CDR2 YYNGEE. This CDR3 is 14 amino acids long. The CDR3 DNA reads TGTGCCAGCAGCTCTAGGGAAGGGCGGGAGACCCAGTACTTC. Translated, it gives CASSSREGRETQYF.